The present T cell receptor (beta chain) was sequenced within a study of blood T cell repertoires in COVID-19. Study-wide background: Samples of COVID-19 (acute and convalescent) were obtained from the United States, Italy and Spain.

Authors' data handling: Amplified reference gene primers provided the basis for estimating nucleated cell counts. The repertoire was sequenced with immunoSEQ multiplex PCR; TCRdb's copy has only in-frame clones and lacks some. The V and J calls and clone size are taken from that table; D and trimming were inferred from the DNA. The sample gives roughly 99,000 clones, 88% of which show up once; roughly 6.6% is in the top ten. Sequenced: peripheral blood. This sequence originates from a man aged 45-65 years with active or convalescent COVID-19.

The CDR3 protein is CASSPSGAAGSYTF. Here the CDR3 DNA reads TGTGCCAGCTCACCATCGGGAGCCGCCGGGAGCTACACCTTC. The chain couples TRBV18 to TRBJ1-2, with D hard to call. Trimming pared 2 bases from V and 9 bases from J, leaving 16 bases between. The CDR3 sequence is 14 residues long. Germline CDR1 is KGHSH and CDR2 is LQKENI. The whole variable domain, filled in from reference TRBV18 and TRBJ1-2, reads NAGVMQNPRHLVRRRGQEARLRCSPMKGHSHVYWYRQLPEEGLKFMVYLQKENIIDESGMPKERFSAEFPKEGPSILRIQQVVRGDSAAYFCASSPSGAAGSYTFGSGTRLTVV.